These T cell receptor beta chains were read from a single sample in a study of blood T cell repertoires in COVID-19. Profiling relied on immunoSEQ multiplex PCR, and the TCRdb table lists in-frame clones only, not all of them. This table holds roughly 180,000 clones, 86% found once. What was sequenced was peripheral blood. The receptors here all came from a man aged 65 to 85 with active or convalescent COVID-19. Both conserved end residues are part of each CDR3. D genes are given only for firm matches. Some rows have no size entry. The others give once, few or many, or a class for an expanded clone.

clone size: NA; D gene: TRBD1; V gene: TRBV7-9; J gene: TRBJ1-2; CDR3 length: 15; CDR3 protein: CASSHRDRDNYGYTF; CDR3 DNA: TGTGCCAGCAGCCACCGGGACAGGGATAACTATGGCTACACCTTC
clone size: NA; D gene: TRBD2; V gene: TRBV29-1; J gene: TRBJ2-7; CDR3 length: 13; CDR3 protein: CSVTSGASYEQYF; CDR3 DNA: TGCAGCGTCACTAGCGGAGCCTCCTACGAGCAGTACTTC
clone size: once; D gene: TRBD2; V gene: TRBV7-8; J gene: TRBJ2-3; CDR3 length: 16; CDR3 protein: CATPPIGRETADTQYF; CDR3 DNA: TGTGCCACTCCTCCTATTGGGCGGGAGACGGCAGATACGCAGTATTTT
clone size: NA; D gene: NA; V gene: TRBV24-1; J gene: TRBJ2-1; CDR3 length: 19; CDR3 protein: CATSGIPGEAESSYNEQFF; CDR3 DNA: TGTGCCACCAGTGGCATCCCAGGGGAAGCGGAAAGCTCCTACAATGAGCAGTTCTTC
clone size: NA; D gene: TRBD1; V gene: TRBV19; J gene: TRBJ2-7; CDR3 length: 18; CDR3 protein: CASSIAGTGGYPSYEQYF; CDR3 DNA: TGTGCCAGTAGTATAGCGGGGACAGGCGGTTACCCATCCTACGAGCAGTACTTC
clone size: NA; D gene: NA; V gene: TRBV9; J gene: TRBJ1-1; CDR3 length: 13; CDR3 protein: CASSVAGGPEAFF; CDR3 DNA: TGTGCCAGCAGCGTAGCGGGGGGGCCTGAAGCTTTCTTT
clone size: NA; D gene: NA; V gene: TRBV9; J gene: TRBJ1-6; CDR3 length: 15; CDR3 protein: CASSVVAGEGSPLHF; CDR3 DNA: TGTGCCAGCAGCGTAGTGGCAGGGGAAGGTTCACCCCTCCACTTT
clone size: NA; D gene: NA; V gene: TRBV6-5; J gene: TRBJ1-2; CDR3 length: 13; CDR3 protein: CASIQQQVSGYTF; CDR3 DNA: TGTGCCAGCATCCAACAACAGGTTTCTGGCTACACCTTC
clone size: NA; D gene: TRBD1; V gene: TRBV20-1; J gene: TRBJ1-2; CDR3 length: 16; CDR3 protein: CSASWSGQGAGYGYTF; CDR3 DNA: TGCAGTGCTAGTTGGTCCGGACAGGGGGCGGGCTATGGCTACACCTTC
clone size: many; D gene: NA; V gene: TRBV4-3; J gene: TRBJ1-3; CDR3 length: 15; CDR3 protein: CASSQGLLGGNTIYF; CDR3 DNA: TGCGCCAGCAGCCAAGGTCTCCTCGGGGGAAACACCATATATTTT
clone size: NA; D gene: TRBD1; V gene: TRBV9; J gene: TRBJ2-1; CDR3 length: 16; CDR3 protein: CASSGGQGSSYNEQFF; CDR3 DNA: TGTGCCAGCAGCGGAGGACAGGGGAGCTCCTACAATGAGCAGTTCTTC
clone size: NA; D gene: TRBD1; V gene: TRBV28; J gene: TRBJ2-5; CDR3 length: 17; CDR3 protein: CASRPSLRDRGSETQYF; CDR3 DNA: TGTGCCAGCAGACCATCACTCCGGGACAGAGGTTCGGAGACCCAGTACTTC
clone size: NA; D gene: TRBD2; V gene: TRBV7-2; J gene: TRBJ2-1; CDR3 length: 16; CDR3 protein: CASSLVTGWGGNEQFF; CDR3 DNA: TGTGCCAGCAGCTTAGTGACGGGCTGGGGGGGTAATGAGCAGTTCTTC
clone size: NA; D gene: NA; V gene: TRBV19; J gene: TRBJ2-2; CDR3 length: 15; CDR3 protein: CASSPAHRDVGELFF; CDR3 DNA: TGTGCCAGTAGTCCCGCTCACAGGGACGTGGGGGAGCTGTTTTTT
clone size: NA; D gene: TRBD2; V gene: TRBV24-1; J gene: TRBJ2-1; CDR3 length: 20; CDR3 protein: CATSDFRRESGTSGSDEQFF; CDR3 DNA: TGTGCCACCAGTGATTTCAGGAGAGAATCCGGGACTAGCGGGTCCGATGAGCAGTTCTTC
clone size: NA; D gene: NA; V gene: TRBV4-3; J gene: TRBJ1-3; CDR3 length: 15; CDR3 protein: CASSRLQGSGNTIYF; CDR3 DNA: TGCGCCAGCAGCCGCTTACAGGGCTCTGGAAACACCATATATTTT
clone size: NA; D gene: TRBD1; V gene: TRBV28; J gene: TRBJ1-5; CDR3 length: 13; CDR3 protein: CASSWDRVRPQHF; CDR3 DNA: TGTGCCAGCAGCTGGGACAGGGTTCGGCCCCAGCATTTT
clone size: NA; D gene: NA; V gene: TRBV30; J gene: TRBJ1-6; CDR3 length: 13; CDR3 protein: CAWSVWPNSPLHF; CDR3 DNA: TGTGCCTGGAGTGTATGGCCAAATTCACCCCTCCACTTT
clone size: NA; D gene: NA; V gene: TRBV30; J gene: TRBJ2-2; CDR3 length: 14; CDR3 protein: CAWSRGRATGELFF; CDR3 DNA: TGTGCCTGGAGTAGGGGGAGGGCCACCGGGGAGCTGTTTTTT
clone size: NA; D gene: TRBD1; V gene: TRBV5-1; J gene: TRBJ1-1; CDR3 length: 15; CDR3 protein: CASSTRTGRNTEAFF; CDR3 DNA: TGCGCCAGCAGCACCCGGACAGGGAGGAACACTGAAGCTTTCTTT
clone size: NA; D gene: NA; V gene: TRBV27; J gene: TRBJ1-3; CDR3 length: 14; CDR3 protein: CASSLRGPGNTIYF; CDR3 DNA: TGTGCCAGCAGTTTGCGGGGGCCTGGAAACACCATATATTTT
clone size: NA; D gene: NA; V gene: TRBV18; J gene: TRBJ2-5; CDR3 length: 15; CDR3 protein: CASSLGQGGRETQYF; CDR3 DNA: TGTGCCAGCTCCCTTGGACAGGGAGGGAGGGAGACCCAGTACTTC